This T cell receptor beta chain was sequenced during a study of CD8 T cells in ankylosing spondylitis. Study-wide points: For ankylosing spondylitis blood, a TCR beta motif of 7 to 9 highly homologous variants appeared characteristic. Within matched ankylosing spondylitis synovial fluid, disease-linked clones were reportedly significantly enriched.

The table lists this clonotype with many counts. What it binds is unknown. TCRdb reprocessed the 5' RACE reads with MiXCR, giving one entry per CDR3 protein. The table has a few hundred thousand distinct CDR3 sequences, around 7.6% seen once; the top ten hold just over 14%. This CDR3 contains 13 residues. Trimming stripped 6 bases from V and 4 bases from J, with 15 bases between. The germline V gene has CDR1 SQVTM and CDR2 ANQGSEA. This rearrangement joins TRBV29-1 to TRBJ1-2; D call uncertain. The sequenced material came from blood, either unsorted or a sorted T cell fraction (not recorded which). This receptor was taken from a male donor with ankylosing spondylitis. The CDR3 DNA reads TGCAGCGTCCCCGTCGACCCCGGCTATGGCTACACCTTC. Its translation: CSVPVDPGYGYTF.